This TCR beta chain was documented in a study of cytomegalovirus exposure and HLA in healthy donors. About the research overall: The approximately 120 validation repertoires used the same platform as the 500 to 700 first-cohort repertoires, a later analysis reported. Study-wide results and limits: The authors listed about 170 TCR beta chains as cytomegalovirus-associated.

To note about this clone: Its specificity is not known.

The protocol was immunoSEQ multiplex PCR, while the TCRdb copy is restricted to in-frame clones and leaves out a portion. The repertoire holds over 110,000 clones, with about 88% as singletons. V gave up 5 bases and J gave up 0 bases; unmatched junction bases: 8. The CDR3 is made up of 18 amino acids. Germline CDR1 SGHNT, CDR2 YENEEA. The clonotype was recovered from a man aged 18 to 29 in good health and CMV-seropositive. Sequences were obtained from PBMCs. This chain connects TRBV11-3 to TRBJ2-3; 13 nucleotides match TRBD2. CDR3 in DNA: TGTGCCAGCAGCACCGGACTAGCGGGAGTAGGGAGCACAGATACGCAGTATTTT. It encodes CASSTGLAGVGSTDTQYF.